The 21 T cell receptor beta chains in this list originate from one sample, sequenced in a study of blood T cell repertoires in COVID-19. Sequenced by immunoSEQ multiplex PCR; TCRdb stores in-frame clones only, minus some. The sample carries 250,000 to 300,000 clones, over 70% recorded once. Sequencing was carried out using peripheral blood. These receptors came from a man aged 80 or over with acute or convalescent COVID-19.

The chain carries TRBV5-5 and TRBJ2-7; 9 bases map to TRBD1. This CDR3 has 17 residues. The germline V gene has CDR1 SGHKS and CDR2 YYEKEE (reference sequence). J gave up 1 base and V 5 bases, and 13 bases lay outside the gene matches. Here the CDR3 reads CASSLGFPGQGSYEQYF. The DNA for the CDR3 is TGTGCCAGCAGTCTTGGTTTTCCGGGACAGGGTTCCTACGAGCAGTACTTC.

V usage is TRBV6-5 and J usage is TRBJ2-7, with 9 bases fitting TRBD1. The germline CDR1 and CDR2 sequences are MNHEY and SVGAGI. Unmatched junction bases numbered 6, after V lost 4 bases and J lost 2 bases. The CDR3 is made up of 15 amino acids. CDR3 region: CASSLRTGEAYEQYF. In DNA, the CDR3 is TGTGCCAGCAGTTTACGGACAGGGGAAGCCTACGAGCAGTACTTC.

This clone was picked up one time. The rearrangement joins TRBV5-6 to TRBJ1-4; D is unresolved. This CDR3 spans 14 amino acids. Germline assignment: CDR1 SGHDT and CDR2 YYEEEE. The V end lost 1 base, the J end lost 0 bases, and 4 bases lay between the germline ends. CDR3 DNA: TGTGCCAGCAGCTTGATTACAACTAATGAAAAACTGTTTTTT. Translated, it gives CASSLITTNEKLFF.

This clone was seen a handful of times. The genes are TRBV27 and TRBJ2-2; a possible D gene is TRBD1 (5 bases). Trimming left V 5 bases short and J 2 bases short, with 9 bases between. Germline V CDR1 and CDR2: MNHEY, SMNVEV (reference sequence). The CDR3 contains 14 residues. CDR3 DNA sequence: TGTGCCAGCAGTCGTGGACATAACACCGGGGAGCTGTTTTTT. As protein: CASSRGHNTGELFF.

DNA of the CDR3: TGTGCCAGCAGTTCCACAAATCAGCCCCAGCATTTT. This sequence encodes CASSSTNQPQHF. This chain uses TRBV12-3 or TRBV12-4 with TRBJ1-5; D gene unclear. The ends were cut back, 4 bases at V and 4 bases at J, with 5 bases in the middle. CDR3 length: 12 amino acids.

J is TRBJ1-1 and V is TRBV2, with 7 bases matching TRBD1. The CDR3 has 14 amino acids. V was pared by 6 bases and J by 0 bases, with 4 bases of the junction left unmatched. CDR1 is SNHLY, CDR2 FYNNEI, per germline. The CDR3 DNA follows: TGTGCCAGCAGGCCAGGGGGGATGAACACTGAAGCTTTCTTT. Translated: CASRPGGMNTEAFF. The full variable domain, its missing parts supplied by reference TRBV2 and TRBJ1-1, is EPEVTQTPSHQVTQMGQEVILRCVPISNHLYFYWYRQILGQKVEFLVSFYNNEISEKSEIFDDQFSVERPDGSNFTLKIRSTKLEDSAMYFCASRPGGMNTEAFFGQGTRLTVV.

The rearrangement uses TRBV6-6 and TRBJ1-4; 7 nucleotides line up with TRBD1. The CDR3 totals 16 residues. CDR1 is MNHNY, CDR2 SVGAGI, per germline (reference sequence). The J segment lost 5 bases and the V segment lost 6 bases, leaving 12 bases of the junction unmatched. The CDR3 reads CASSDRAGTFNEKLFF. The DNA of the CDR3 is TGTGCCAGCAGCGACAGGGCAGGCACTTTCAATGAAAAACTGTTTTTT.

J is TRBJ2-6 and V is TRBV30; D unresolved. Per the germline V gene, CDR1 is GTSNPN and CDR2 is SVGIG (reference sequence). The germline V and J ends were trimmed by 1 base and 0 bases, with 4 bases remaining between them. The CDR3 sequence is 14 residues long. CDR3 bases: TGTGCCTGGAGTGGGCTCTCTGGGGCCAACGTCCTGACTTTC. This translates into CAWSGLSGANVLTF.

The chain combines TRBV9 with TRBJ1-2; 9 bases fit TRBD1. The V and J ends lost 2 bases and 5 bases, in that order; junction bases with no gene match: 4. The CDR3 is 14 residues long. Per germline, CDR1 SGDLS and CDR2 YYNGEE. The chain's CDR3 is CASSVRTGDYGYTF. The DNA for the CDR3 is TGTGCCAGCAGCGTGAGGACAGGGGATTATGGCTACACCTTC.

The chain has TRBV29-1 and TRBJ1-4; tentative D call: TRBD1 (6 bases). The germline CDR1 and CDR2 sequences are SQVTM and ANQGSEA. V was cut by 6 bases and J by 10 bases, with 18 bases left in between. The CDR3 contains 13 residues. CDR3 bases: TGCAGCGTCCTCCCGGACAGTGGGGCAAAACTGTTTTTT. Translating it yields CSVLPDSGAKLFF.

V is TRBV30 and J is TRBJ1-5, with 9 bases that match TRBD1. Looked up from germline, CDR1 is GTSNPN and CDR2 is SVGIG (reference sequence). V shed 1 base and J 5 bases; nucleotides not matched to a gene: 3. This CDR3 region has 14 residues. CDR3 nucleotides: TGTGCCTGGAGTGGACAGGGGGGTTATCAGCCCCAGCATTTT. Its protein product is CAWSGQGGYQPQHF.

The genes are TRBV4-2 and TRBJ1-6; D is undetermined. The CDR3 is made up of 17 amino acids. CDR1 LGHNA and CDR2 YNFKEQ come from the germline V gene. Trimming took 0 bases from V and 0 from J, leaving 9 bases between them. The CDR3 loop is CASSQDQLRSYNSPLHF. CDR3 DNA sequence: TGTGCCAGCAGCCAAGACCAACTGCGCTCCTATAATTCACCCCTCCACTTT.

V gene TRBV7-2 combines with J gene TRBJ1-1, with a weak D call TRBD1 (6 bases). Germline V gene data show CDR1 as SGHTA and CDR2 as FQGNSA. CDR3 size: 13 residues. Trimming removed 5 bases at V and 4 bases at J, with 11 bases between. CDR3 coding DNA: TGTGCCAGCAGCGTAACAGGGACCACTGAAGCTTTCTTT. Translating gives CASSVTGTTEAFF.

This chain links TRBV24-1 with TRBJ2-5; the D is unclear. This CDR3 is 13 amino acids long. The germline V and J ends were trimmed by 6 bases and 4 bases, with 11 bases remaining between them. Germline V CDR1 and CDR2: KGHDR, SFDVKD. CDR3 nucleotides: TGTGCCACCAGTCAAGGAGCATCAGAGACCCAGTACTTC. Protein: CATSQGASETQYF.

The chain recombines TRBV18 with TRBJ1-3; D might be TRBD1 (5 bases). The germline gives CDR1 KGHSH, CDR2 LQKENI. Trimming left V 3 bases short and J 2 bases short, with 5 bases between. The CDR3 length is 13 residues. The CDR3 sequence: CASSPGPGNTIYF. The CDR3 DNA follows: TGTGCCAGCTCACCGGGGCCTGGAAACACCATATATTTT.

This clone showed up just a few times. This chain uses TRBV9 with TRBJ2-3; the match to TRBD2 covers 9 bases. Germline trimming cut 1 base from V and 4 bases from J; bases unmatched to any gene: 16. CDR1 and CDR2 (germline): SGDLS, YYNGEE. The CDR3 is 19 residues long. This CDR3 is CASSVLVCGRAEAPDTQYF. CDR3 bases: TGTGCCAGCAGCGTATTGGTTTGCGGGAGGGCCGAGGCCCCAGATACGCAGTATTTT.

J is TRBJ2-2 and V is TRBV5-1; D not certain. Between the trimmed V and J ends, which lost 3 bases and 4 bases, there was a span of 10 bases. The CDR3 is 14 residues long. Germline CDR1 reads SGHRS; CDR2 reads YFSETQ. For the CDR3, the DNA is TGCGCCAGCAGCTCGGTAGGCGGCACCGGGGAGCTGTTTTTT. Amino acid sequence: CASSSVGGTGELFF.

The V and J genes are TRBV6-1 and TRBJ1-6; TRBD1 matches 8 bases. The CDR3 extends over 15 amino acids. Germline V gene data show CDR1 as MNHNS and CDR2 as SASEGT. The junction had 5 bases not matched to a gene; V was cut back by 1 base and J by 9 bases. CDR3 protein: CASSEGFRGRSPLHF. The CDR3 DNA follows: TGTGCCAGCAGTGAAGGTTTCAGGGGGCGTTCACCCCTCCACTTT.

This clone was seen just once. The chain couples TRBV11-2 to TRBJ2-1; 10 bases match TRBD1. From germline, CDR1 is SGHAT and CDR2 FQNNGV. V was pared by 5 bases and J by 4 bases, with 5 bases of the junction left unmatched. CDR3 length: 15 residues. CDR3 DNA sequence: TGTGCCAGCAGCACCCGGGACAGGGGATACAATGAGCAGTTCTTC. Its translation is CASSTRDRGYNEQFF.

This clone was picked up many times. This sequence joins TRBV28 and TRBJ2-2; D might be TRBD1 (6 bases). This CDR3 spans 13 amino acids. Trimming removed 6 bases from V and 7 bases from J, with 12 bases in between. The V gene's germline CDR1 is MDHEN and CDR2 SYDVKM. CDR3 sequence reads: CASRPTGFGELFF. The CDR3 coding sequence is TGTGCCAGCAGGCCAACAGGGTTCGGGGAGCTGTTTTTT.

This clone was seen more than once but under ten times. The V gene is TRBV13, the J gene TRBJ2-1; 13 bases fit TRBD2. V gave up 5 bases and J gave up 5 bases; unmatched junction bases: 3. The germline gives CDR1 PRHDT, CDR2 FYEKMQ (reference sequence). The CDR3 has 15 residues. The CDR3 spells CASSQGLAGDNEQFF. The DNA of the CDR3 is TGTGCCAGCAGCCAAGGACTAGCGGGGGACAATGAGCAGTTCTTC.